A single T cell receptor (beta chain) is shown here with its context. The target antigen is unknown. TCRdb reprocessed the RT-PCR reads via MiXCR and lists one record per CDR3 protein. The sample carries approximately 300,000 distinct CDR3 sequences, approximately 23% recorded once. This specimen comes from a study of response to subunit inactivated influenza vaccine. General observations from the study: That few new T cells are recruited by each seasonal influenza vaccination was the authors' suggestion.

Specimen: PBMCs from blood, collected less than 22 months after vaccination. The TCR comes from a man aged 50 to 75 who received an inactivated influenza vaccine.

CDR3 protein: CASSPALRHPGLAGNNEQFF. The DNA of the CDR3 is TGTGCCAGCAGTCCCGCCTTGAGACATCCGGGACTAGCGGGCAACAATGAGCAGTTCTTC. The V and J genes are TRBV28 and TRBJ2-1; 12 nucleotides agree with TRBD2. The V gene end was trimmed by 5 bases and the J gene end by 5 bases; junction bases not matched to a gene: 19. Germline V CDR1 and CDR2: MDHEN, SYDVKM. The length of the CDR3 is 20 residues.